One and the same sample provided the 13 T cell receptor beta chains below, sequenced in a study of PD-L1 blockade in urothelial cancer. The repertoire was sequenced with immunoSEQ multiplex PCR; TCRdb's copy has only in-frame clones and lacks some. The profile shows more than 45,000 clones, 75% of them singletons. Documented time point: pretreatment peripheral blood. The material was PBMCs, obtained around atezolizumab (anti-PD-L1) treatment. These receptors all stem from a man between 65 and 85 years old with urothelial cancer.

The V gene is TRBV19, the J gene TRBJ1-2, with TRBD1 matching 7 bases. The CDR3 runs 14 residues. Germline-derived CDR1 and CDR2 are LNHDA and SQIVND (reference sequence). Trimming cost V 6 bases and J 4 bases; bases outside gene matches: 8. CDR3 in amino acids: CASSDEGQIYGYTF. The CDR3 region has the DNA TGTGCCAGTAGCGATGAGGGACAGATCTATGGCTACACCTTC.

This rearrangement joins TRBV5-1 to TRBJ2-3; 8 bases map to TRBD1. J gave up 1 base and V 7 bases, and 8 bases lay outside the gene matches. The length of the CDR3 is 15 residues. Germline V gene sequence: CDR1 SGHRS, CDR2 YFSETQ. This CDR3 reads CASAEQGAGTDTQYF. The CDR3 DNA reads TGCGCCAGCGCCGAGCAGGGGGCAGGCACAGATACGCAGTATTTT.

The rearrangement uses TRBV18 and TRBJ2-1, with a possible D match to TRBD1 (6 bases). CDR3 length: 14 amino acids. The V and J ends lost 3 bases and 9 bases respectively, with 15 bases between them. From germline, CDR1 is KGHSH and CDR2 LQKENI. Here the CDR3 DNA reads TGTGCCAGCTCACCTGGGACACCCCGGGTTGAGCAGTTCTTC. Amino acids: CASSPGTPRVEQFF.

The CDR3 sequence: CASSQGASGSYEQFF. Here the CDR3 DNA reads TGTGCCAGCAGCCAAGGGGCTAGCGGGAGTTATGAGCAGTTCTTC. The chain employs TRBV14 and TRBJ2-1; TRBD2 matches at 10 bases. Per the germline V gene, CDR1 is SGHDN and CDR2 is FVKESK. Losses at the gene ends were 1 base for V and 8 bases for J; bases not matched to a gene: 5. The CDR3 has 15 residues. The variable domain in full, completed from reference TRBV14 and TRBJ2-1, reads EAGVTQFPSHSVIEKGQTVTLRCDPISGHDNLYWYRRVMGKEIKFLLHFVKESKQDESGMPNNRFLAERTGGTYSTLKVQPAELEDSGVYFCASSQGASGSYEQFFGPGTRLTVL.

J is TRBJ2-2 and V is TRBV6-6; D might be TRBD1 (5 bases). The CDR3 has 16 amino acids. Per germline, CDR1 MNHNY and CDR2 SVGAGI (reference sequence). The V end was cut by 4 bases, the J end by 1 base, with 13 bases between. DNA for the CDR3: TGTGCCAGCAGTTCCAGGGCGGACGGGAACACCGGGGAGCTGTTTTTT. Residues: CASSSRADGNTGELFF.

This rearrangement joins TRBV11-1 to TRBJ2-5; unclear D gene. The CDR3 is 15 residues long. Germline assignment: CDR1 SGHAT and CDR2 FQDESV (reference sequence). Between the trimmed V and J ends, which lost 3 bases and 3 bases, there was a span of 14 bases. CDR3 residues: CASSFFKVAEETQYF. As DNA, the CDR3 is TGTGCCAGCAGCTTTTTTAAAGTGGCAGAAGAGACCCAGTACTTC.

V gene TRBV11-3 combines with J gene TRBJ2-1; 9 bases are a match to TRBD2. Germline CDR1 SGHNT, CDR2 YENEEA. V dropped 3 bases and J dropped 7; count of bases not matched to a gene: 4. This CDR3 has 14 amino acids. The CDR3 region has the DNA TGTGCCAGCAGCTTTAGCGGGAGTTGGAATGAGCAGTTCTTC. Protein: CASSFSGSWNEQFF.

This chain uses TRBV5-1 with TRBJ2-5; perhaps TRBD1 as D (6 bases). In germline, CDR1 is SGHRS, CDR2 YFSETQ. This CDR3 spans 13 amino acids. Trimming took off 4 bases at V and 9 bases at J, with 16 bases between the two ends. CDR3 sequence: CASSQGTTQPQYF. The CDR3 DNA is TGCGCCAGCAGCCAAGGGACAACACAACCCCAGTACTTC.

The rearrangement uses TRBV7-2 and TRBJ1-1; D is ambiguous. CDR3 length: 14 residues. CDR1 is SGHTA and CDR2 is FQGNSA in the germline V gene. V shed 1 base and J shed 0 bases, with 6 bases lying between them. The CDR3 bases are TGTGCCAGCAGCTTAGGCACTCTGAACACTGAAGCTTTCTTT. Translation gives CASSLGTLNTEAFF.

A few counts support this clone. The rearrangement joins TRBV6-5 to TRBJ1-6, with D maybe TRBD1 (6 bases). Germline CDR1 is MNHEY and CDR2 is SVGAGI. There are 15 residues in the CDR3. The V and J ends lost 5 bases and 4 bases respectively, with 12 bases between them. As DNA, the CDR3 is TGTGCCAGCAGTCTCGACAGGCGGTATAATTCACCCCTCCACTTT. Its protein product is CASSLDRRYNSPLHF.

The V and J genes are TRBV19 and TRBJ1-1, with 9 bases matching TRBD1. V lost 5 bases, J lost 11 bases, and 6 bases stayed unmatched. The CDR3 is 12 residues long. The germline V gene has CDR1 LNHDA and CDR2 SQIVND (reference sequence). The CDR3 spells CASSLGTGNAFF. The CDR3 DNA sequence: TGTGCCAGTAGTTTAGGGACAGGGAACGCTTTCTTT.

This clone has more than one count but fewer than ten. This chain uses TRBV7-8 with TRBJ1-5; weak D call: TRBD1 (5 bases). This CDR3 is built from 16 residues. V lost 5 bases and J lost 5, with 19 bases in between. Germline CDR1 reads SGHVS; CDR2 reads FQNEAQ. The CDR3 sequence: CASSPREEGRHQPQHF. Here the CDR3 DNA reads TGTGCCAGCAGCCCTAGAGAGGAGGGGAGACATCAGCCCCAGCATTTT.

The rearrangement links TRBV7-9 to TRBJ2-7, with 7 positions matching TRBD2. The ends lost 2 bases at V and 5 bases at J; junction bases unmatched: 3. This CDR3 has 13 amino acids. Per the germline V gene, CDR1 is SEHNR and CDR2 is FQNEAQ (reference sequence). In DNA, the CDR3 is TGTGCCAGCAGCTTATTGGGGGGGAACGAGCAGTACTTC. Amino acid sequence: CASSLLGGNEQYF.